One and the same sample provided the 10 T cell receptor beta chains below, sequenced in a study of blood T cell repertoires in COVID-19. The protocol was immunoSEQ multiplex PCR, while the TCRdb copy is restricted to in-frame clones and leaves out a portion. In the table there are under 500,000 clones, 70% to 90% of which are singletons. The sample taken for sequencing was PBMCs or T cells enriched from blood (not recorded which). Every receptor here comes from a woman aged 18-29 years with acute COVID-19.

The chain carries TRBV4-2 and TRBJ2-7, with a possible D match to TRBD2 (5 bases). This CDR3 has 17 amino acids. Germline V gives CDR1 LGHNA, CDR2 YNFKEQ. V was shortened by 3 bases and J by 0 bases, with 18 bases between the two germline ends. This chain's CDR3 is CASSHPPSGSTSYEQYF. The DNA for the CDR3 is TGTGCCAGCAGCCACCCCCCGTCGGGGTCTACCTCCTACGAGCAGTACTTC.

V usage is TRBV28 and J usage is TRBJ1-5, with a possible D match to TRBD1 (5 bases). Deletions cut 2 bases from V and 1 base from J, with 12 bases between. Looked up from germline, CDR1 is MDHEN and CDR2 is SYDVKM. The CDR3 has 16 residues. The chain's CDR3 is CASSLSQGRSNQPQHF. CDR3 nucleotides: TGTGCCAGCAGTTTAAGTCAGGGTCGGAGCAATCAGCCCCAGCATTTT.

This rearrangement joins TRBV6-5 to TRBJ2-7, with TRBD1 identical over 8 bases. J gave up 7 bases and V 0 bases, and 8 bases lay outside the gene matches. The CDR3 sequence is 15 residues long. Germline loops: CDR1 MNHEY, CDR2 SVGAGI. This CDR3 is CASSYSQGAAGEQYF. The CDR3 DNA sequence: TGTGCCAGCAGTTACTCTCAGGGGGCCGCGGGGGAGCAGTACTTC.

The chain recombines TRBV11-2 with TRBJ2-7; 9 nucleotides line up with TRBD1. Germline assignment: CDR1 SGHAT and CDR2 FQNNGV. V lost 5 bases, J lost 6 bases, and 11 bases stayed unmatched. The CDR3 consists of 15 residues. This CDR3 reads CASSQRPGQGAEQYF. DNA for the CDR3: TGTGCCAGCAGCCAAAGGCCGGGACAGGGAGCCGAGCAGTACTTC.

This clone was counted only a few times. The DNA of the CDR3 is TGTGCCAGCAGCCAACCTAGCGGGGGGGGCAAAAACATTCAGTACTTC. Amino acids: CASSQPSGGGKNIQYF. The rearrangement links TRBV4-2 to TRBJ2-4, with TRBD2 matching 12 bases. This CDR3 contains 16 residues. After removal of 2 bases from V and 3 bases from J, the junction contained 2 bases not matched to a gene. Germline CDR1 and CDR2: LGHNA and YNFKEQ.

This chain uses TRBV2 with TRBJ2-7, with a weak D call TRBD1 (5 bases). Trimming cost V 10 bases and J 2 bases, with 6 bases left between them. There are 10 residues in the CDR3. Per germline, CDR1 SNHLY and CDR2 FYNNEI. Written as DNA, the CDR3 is TGTGCCATGGACACCTACGAGCAGTACTTC. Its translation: CAMDTYEQYF.

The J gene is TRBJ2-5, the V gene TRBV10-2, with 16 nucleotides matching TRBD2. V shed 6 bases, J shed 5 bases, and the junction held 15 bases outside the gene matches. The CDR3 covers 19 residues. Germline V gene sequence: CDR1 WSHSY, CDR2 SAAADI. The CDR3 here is CASRKSGTSGGAIRETQYF. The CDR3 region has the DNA TGCGCCAGCAGAAAATCCGGGACTAGCGGGGGGGCCATACGGGAGACCCAGTACTTC.

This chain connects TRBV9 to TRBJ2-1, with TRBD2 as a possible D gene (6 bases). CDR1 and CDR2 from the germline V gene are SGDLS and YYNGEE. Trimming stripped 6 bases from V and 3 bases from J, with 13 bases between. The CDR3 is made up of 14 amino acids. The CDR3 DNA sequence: TGTGCCAGCACGACTAGTGGGGACTACAATGAGCAGTTCTTC. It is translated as CASTTSGDYNEQFF.

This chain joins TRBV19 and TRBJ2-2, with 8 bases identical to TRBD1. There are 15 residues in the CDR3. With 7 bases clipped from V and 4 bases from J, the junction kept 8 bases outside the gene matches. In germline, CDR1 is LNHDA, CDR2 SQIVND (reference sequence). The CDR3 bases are TGTGCCAGTACTACGGGACAGGTCCTCACCGGGGAGCTGTTTTTT. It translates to CASTTGQVLTGELFF.

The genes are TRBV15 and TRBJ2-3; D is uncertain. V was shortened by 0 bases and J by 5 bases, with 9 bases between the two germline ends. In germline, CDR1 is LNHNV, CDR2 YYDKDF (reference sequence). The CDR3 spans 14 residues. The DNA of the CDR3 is TGTGCCACCAGCAGAGATATCCGACTAGATACGCAGTATTTT. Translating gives CATSRDIRLDTQYF.